This TCR beta chain stems from a study of blood T cell repertoires in COVID-19. For the study at large: Spain, Italy and the United States supplied samples that represented acute and convalescent COVID-19. Sources were T cells, B-cell-depleted T cells, or PBMCs; the material itself was cDNA or gDNA.

In the original analysis: Using reference gene primer amplification, nucleated cell counts were estimated. Produced via immunoSEQ multiplex PCR; TCRdb's table is partial and in-frame only. The V and J calls and clone size were taken over from that table, and D and trimming were inferred from the DNA. The sample includes 250,000 to 350,000 clones, about 81% of them seen just once. The Seattle patients, enrolled during active infection, were followed longitudinally. This clone was recorded once. Germline CDR1 is LNHDA and CDR2 is SQIVND (reference sequence). The V end lost 3 bases, the J end lost 3 bases, and 12 bases lay between the germline ends. The CDR3 loop spans 14 amino acids.

The chain combines TRBV19 with TRBJ2-7, with D perhaps TRBD1 (6 bases). Input material: peripheral blood. The sequence came from a human donor with COVID-19, enrolled during active disease. The donor label of this sample is uncertain. The CDR3 here is CASSIGDNHYEQYF. CDR3 sequence (DNA): TGTGCCAGTAGTATCGGGGACAACCACTACGAGCAGTACTTC. Looking up the rest from reference TRBV19 and TRBJ2-7 gives the full variable domain: DGGITQSPKYLFRKEGQNVTLSCEQNLNHDAMYWYRQDPGQGLRLIYYSQIVNDFQKGDIAEGYSVSREKKESFPLTVTSAQKNPTAFYLCASSIGDNHYEQYFGPGTRLTVT.